What follows describes a single T cell receptor (beta chain). Its antigen is unknown. No much larger clone is present one base from it, and per-base qualities are unavailable. What the time point label conveys for this sample: baseline before first vaccination. Vaccinee samples were obtained from the UK trials COV001 and COV002, which included a single-blind randomized controlled phase 2/3 trial of AZD1222 (ChAdOx1 nCoV-19) in healthy adults. For TCRbeta chain sequencing, PBMC samples were collected from trial participants at day 0 and at day 28 after the second dose. The data were taken from a study of T cell responses to AZD1222 COVID-19 vaccine (dated by TCRdb to the early 2020s). Regarding the complete study: AZD1222 recipients with second doses at about 4 weeks or about 12 weeks were pooled, because spike-specific TCR depth and breadth did not differ between schedules. TCR sequencing covered 233 trial participants: 200 to 220 given two doses of AZD1222 and approximately 26 given two doses of MenACWY control vaccine. Enrollment into the trials was organized by age into subgroups of 18-55, 56-69 and 70-plus years, and those subgroups contained about 150, 27 and 61 TCR-sequenced participants, respectively.

From a lookup of the germline V gene, CDR1 and CDR2 are SGHTA and FQGTGA. From the cysteine up to the phenylalanine, the CDR3 has a length of 11 residues. Kept here is only the CDR3 DNA, which spans 33 bases and is read in frame from base 1. V lost 6 bases and J lost 1 base; the stretch between them is 3 bases long. The CDR3 regions of human TCRbeta chains were subjected to immunosequencing. Turning to the authors' computational methods: TCRs in the repertoires were compared against a reference library of SARS-CoV-2-specific TCRs that had been generated with the MIRA antigen-specificity platform. Breadth was defined as the fraction of unique TCRs that were SARS-CoV-2-associated, and depth was defined as the fraction of total T cells that were SARS-CoV-2-associated. Using the MIRA data, each spike-specific TCR was assigned both to the spike region to which the TCR was reactive and to a CD4 or CD8 class. Log10-transformed breadth and depth values were compared by one-way ANOVA with Sidak's multiple comparisons tests. This immuneACCESS table, as held by TCRdb, lists in-frame sequences with V and J called but not all clones. Of the missing ones, under half trace to an unresolved V gene in checked studies; the others have no known cause. The D gene and trimming were derived from the DNA, and the V and J assignments and clone size from that table. Recorded for this sample are approximately 100,000 clones; 85% to 90% of them occurred a single time. The ten top clones hold approximately 4.7% of the sample.

Study-wide conclusions, independent of this receptor: Only six AZD1222 recipients were SARS-CoV-2 seropositive at baseline, limiting conclusions about previously exposed vaccinees. After two AZD1222 doses, both the breadth and the depth of spike-specific TCRs were significantly higher than at day 0 and than in MenACWY recipients. CD4 TCRs associated with the vaccine covered the entire spike protein, and the dominant responses were in regions 160-218 and 743-854. Because no day 14 peak-response samples were available, repertoires were characterized only after the peak T cell response. Reportedly, almost half of the unique spike-specific TCRs recognized epitopes lying outside the regions that are mutated in the B.1.351 and B.1.1.7 variants. The 56-69-year group was small, and its depth increase did not reach significance, likely because of low power. Most participants were white British and females outnumbered males, and the authors suggested that clonal diversity may have been underestimated.

This clonotype was sampled from an adult in good health. The sample in question was peripheral blood, obtained on day 0 of AZD1222 vaccination. The V and J genes are TRBV7-3 and TRBJ1-1, with the D gene too uncertain to name. DNA sequence: TGTGCCAGCAGGGGGAACACTGAAGCTTTCTTT. Its protein product is CASRGNTEAFF.